These 29 T cell receptor beta chains were all obtained from the same sample, sequenced in a study of identical twins. TCRdb recomputed calls from the 5' RACE reads with MiXCR, one row per CDR3 protein. Of around 480,000 distinct CDR3 sequences in the sample, roughly an eighth were seen once. In addition, the sample was reused for a study of yellow fever vaccine responses in identical twins.

What was sequenced was CD4+ T cells sorted from blood. All receptors come from a woman aged 18-29 years in good health.

This clonotype has more than one count but fewer than ten. The chain uses TRBV5-6 and TRBJ2-3, with unresolved D. This CDR3 spans 15 amino acids. V lost 0 bases, J lost 4 bases, and 12 bases lay in between. The germline V gene encodes CDR1 SGHDT and CDR2 YYEEEE. The CDR3 bases are TGTGCCAGCAGCTTGGAAGGGCAGCCGGCAGATACGCAGTATTTT. Amino acids: CASSLEGQPADTQYF.

V gene TRBV2 combines with J gene TRBJ2-5; 7 bases line up with TRBD2. Unmatched junction bases numbered 12, after V lost 10 bases and J lost 4 bases. The CDR3 covers 14 residues. Per the germline V gene, CDR1 is SNHLY and CDR2 is FYNNEI. The CDR3 DNA follows: TGTGCCACGGGAGGAAACACCCCAGGAGAGACCCAGTACTTC. This translates into CATGGNTPGETQYF. The variable domain in full, completed from reference TRBV2 and TRBJ2-5, reads EPEVTQTPSHQVTQMGQEVILRCVPISNHLYFYWYRQILGQKVEFLVSFYNNEISEKSEIFDDQFSVERPDGSNFTLKIRSTKLEDSAMYFCATGGNTPGETQYFGPGTRLLVL.

This clonotype was found many times. The chain combines TRBV20-1 with TRBJ2-3, with TRBD2 matching 11 bases. The CDR3 has 14 amino acids. V was pared by 0 bases and J by 6 bases, with 2 bases of the junction left unmatched. Looked up from germline, CDR1 is DFQATT and CDR2 is SNEGSKA (reference sequence). The CDR3 sequence: CSARDSGGADTQYF. CDR3 bases: TGCAGTGCTAGAGATAGCGGGGGGGCGGATACGCAGTATTTT.

The chain couples TRBV7-2 to TRBJ2-5, with unresolved D. The CDR3 contains 14 residues. The germline gives CDR1 SGHTA, CDR2 FQGNSA. V lost 1 base to trimming and J lost 5 bases, with 11 bases between them. In DNA, the CDR3 is TGTGCCAGCAGCTTAGAGTTTCTGGGGGAGACCCAGTACTTC. It is translated as CASSLEFLGETQYF.

The chain joins TRBV20-1 to TRBJ2-5; 8 bases line up with TRBD1. CDR3 length equals 16 residues. CDR1 and CDR2 (germline): DFQATT, SNEGSKA (reference sequence). Trimming at V came to 6 bases and at J to 5 bases, leaving 17 bases not matched to a gene. Here the CDR3 DNA reads TGCAGTGCCCCTCCAATTTGGACAGGGTTCACGGAGACCCAGTACTTC. It specifies CSAPPIWTGFTETQYF.

The chain employs TRBV6-1 and TRBJ2-5; D may be TRBD1 or TRBD2 (5 bases each). From germline, CDR1 is MNHNS and CDR2 SASEGT. Trimming took 6 bases from V and 7 from J, leaving 21 bases between them. The CDR3 loop spans 15 amino acids. The CDR3 DNA sequence: TGTGCCAGCAGCCAGTCCGGGACCCCGGGCGGGACCCAGTACTTC. Protein: CASSQSGTPGGTQYF.

The gene calls are TRBV7-9 and TRBJ2-5; D possibly uses TRBD1 or TRBD2 (5 bases each). Trimming stripped 6 bases from V and 0 bases from J, with 11 bases between. CDR3 length: 14 residues. Germline lookup yields CDR1 SEHNR and CDR2 FQNEAQ (reference sequence). The CDR3 is CASRMGTNQETQYF. Here the CDR3 DNA reads TGTGCCAGCAGAATGGGGACCAACCAAGAGACCCAGTACTTC.

This clonotype was seen repeatedly, ten times or more. The V gene is TRBV7-8, the J gene TRBJ2-7; D may be TRBD1 (5 bases). Germline V CDR1 and CDR2: SGHVS, FQNEAQ. This CDR3 contains 11 residues. V was cut by 5 bases and J by 7 bases, with 9 bases left in between. The CDR3 reads CASSAQGEQYF. DNA of the CDR3: TGTGCCAGCAGCGCCCAGGGAGAGCAGTACTTC. Together with reference TRBV7-8 and TRBJ2-7, the CDR3 gives the full variable domain: GAGVSQSPRYKVAKRGQDVALRCDPISGHVSLFWYQQALGQGPEFLTYFQNEAQLDKSGLPSDRFFAERPEGSVSTLKIQRTQQEDSAVYLCASSAQGEQYFGPGTRLTVT.

This clonotype was seen more than once but under ten times. The chain employs TRBV30 and TRBJ1-1; the D is unclear. Germline CDR1 reads GTSNPN; CDR2 reads SVGIG (reference sequence). The CDR3 has 10 residues. The germline V and J ends were trimmed by 5 bases and 8 bases, with 9 bases remaining between them. The CDR3 loop is CAWGVHEAFF. CDR3 DNA sequence: TGTGCCTGGGGGGTGCACGAAGCTTTCTTT.

This clonotype came up a few times. The V gene is TRBV6-1, the J gene TRBJ2-7, with 10 positions matching TRBD2. The CDR3 runs to 16 residues. The V and J ends lost 6 bases and 0 bases, in that order; junction bases with no gene match: 8. Germline V CDR1 and CDR2: MNHNS, SASEGT. CDR3: CASSLTLAGDSYEQYF. The CDR3 nucleotides read TGTGCCAGCAGCCTAACGCTAGCGGGAGACTCCTACGAGCAGTACTTC.

Concerning this clonotype itself: Possible read error: a much larger clone is one base away. The chain joins TRBV13 to TRBJ2-3; 7 nucleotides align to TRBD1. V lost 4 bases to trimming and J lost 2 bases; unmatched junction nucleotides: 15. Germline-derived CDR1 and CDR2 are PRHDT and FYEKMQ (reference sequence). The length of the CDR3 is 18 residues. In DNA form, the CDR3 reads TGTGCCAGCAGCTGGGGAAGAGGGGGCCTCAAGTCCACAGATACGCAGTATTTT. Its protein product is CASSWGRGGLKSTDTQYF.

This chain links TRBV7-2 with TRBJ2-1; TRBD1 might be the D (6 bases). CDR1 is SGHTA, CDR2 FQGNSA, per germline. The CDR3 is 15 amino acids. Between the trimmed V and J ends, which lost 5 bases and 7 bases, there was a span of 18 bases. The CDR3 nucleotides are TGTGCCAGCAGCGTAGGGGGTGGGAAGAGGAATGAGCAGTTCTTC. Translation gives CASSVGGGKRNEQFF. Full variable domain (rest looked up from reference TRBV7-2 and TRBJ2-1): GAGVSQSPSNKVTEKGKDVELRCDPISGHTALYWYRQSLGQGLEFLIYFQGNSAPDKSGLPSDRFSAERTGGSVSTLTIQRTQQEDSAVYLCASSVGGGKRNEQFFGPGTRLTVL.

The chain couples TRBV11-2 to TRBJ2-1; maybe TRBD1 (7 bases). The length of the CDR3 is 16 residues. The V end lost 5 bases, the J end lost 5 bases, and 19 bases lay between the germline ends. Germline CDR1 is SGHAT and CDR2 is FQNNGV. CDR3 residues: CASSRWGAGGHNEQFF. The CDR3 region has the DNA TGTGCCAGCAGCCGCTGGGGGGCAGGGGGTCACAATGAGCAGTTCTTC.

This clonotype has only a few counts. The J gene is TRBJ2-5, the V gene TRBV18; either TRBD1 or TRBD2 may fit D (5 bases each). Germline CDR1 KGHSH, CDR2 LQKENI. The CDR3 sequence is 15 residues long. The ends were cut back, 3 bases at V and 5 bases at J, with 16 bases in the middle. The DNA for the CDR3 is TGTGCCAGCTCACCCACGGGACCGCGTGGTGAGACCCAGTACTTC. Its protein is CASSPTGPRGETQYF.

As for this clonotype: A clone one base away is much larger, so this may be a read error. This chain links TRBV7-2 with TRBJ2-5; D gene ambiguous. Deletions cut 1 base from V and 3 bases from J, with 9 bases between. The CDR3 runs 14 residues. The V gene's germline CDR1 is SGHTA and CDR2 FQGNSA. The CDR3 bases are TGTGCCAGCAGCTTAGGGAGAGGTAAAGAGACCCAGTACTTC. Amino acid sequence: CASSLGRGKETQYF. Combining the CDR3 with reference TRBV7-2 and TRBJ2-5 gives the whole variable domain GAGVSQSPSNKVTEKGKDVELRCDPISGHTALYWYRQSLGQGLEFLIYFQGNSAPDKSGLPSDRFSAERTGGSVSTLTIQRTQQEDSAVYLCASSLGRGKETQYFGPGTRLLVL.

The gene calls are TRBV20-1 and TRBJ2-7; 7 bases map to TRBD2. Germline lookup yields CDR1 DFQATT and CDR2 SNEGSKA (reference sequence). V trimming: 1 base; J trimming: 3 bases; junction bases outside the gene matches: 9. The CDR3 runs to 15 residues. The CDR3: CSARGDYPRGYEQYF. The CDR3 nucleotides read TGCAGTGCTAGAGGGGACTACCCCCGGGGCTACGAGCAGTACTTC.

This chain joins TRBV5-6 and TRBJ2-3, with D possibly matching TRBD1 (5 bases). Germline V gene lookup returns CDR1 SGHDT and CDR2 YYEEEE. The CDR3 length is 15 residues. The V end was cut by 4 bases, the J end by 2 bases, with 14 bases between. CDR3 DNA: TGTGCCAGCAGCCGTCCCAGGGTAAACACAGATACGCAGTATTTT. Translated, it gives CASSRPRVNTDTQYF.

This rearrangement joins TRBV7-3 to TRBJ2-2; D is undetermined. V shed 0 bases and J shed 3 bases, with 11 bases lying between them. The CDR3 is 16 amino acids. From germline, CDR1 is SGHTA and CDR2 FQGTGA. This CDR3 is CASSLTGSPYTGELFF. CDR3 nucleotides: TGTGCCAGCAGCTTAACCGGCAGCCCCTACACCGGGGAGCTGTTTTTT.

This clonotype was found a few times. The rearrangement uses TRBV20-1 and TRBJ2-3; no reliable D call. Between the trimmed V and J ends, which lost 5 bases and 2 bases, there was a span of 5 bases. The CDR3 is 11 residues long. The V gene's germline CDR1 is DFQATT and CDR2 SNEGSKA (reference sequence). DNA of the CDR3: TGCAGTGCTTACCCCACAGATACGCAGTATTTT. Protein: CSAYPTDTQYF.

This clonotype appeared many times. The J gene is TRBJ2-1, the V gene TRBV10-2; 8 bases match TRBD1. The CDR3 contains 15 residues. The V segment lost 6 bases and the J segment 0 bases; nucleotides outside the gene matches: 4. CDR1 and CDR2 (germline): WSHSY, SAAADI. CDR3 in amino acids: CASRGTGSSYNEQFF. The CDR3 DNA sequence: TGCGCCAGCAGAGGGACAGGTAGCTCCTACAATGAGCAGTTCTTC.

The J gene is TRBJ2-2, the V gene TRBV3-1; D uncertain. The germline CDR1 and CDR2 sequences are LGHDT and YNNKEL (reference sequence). The CDR3 runs 15 residues. The V and J ends lost 7 bases and 0 bases respectively, with 12 bases between them. This CDR3 is CASTPPQSNTGELFF. CDR3 nucleotides: TGTGCCAGCACCCCTCCCCAATCGAACACCGGGGAGCTGTTTTTT.

V gene TRBV30 combines with J gene TRBJ2-1; 12 positions agree with TRBD2. The junction had 4 bases not matched to a gene; V was cut back by 5 bases and J by 5 bases. This CDR3 comprises 14 residues. Germline CDR1 reads GTSNPN; CDR2 reads SVGIG (reference sequence). Written as DNA, the CDR3 is TGTGCCTGGGAGACTAGCGGGAGAAACAATGAGCAGTTCTTC. Amino acid sequence: CAWETSGRNNEQFF.

The rearrangement links TRBV6-2 or TRBV6-3 to TRBJ1-2; the D is unclear. This CDR3 is 13 amino acids long. From germline, CDR1 is MNHEY and CDR2 SVGEGT. Trimming took 8 bases from V and 3 from J, leaving 13 bases between them. The CDR3, as DNA: TGTGCCAGCTCCTTTACCGATGACTATGGCTACACCTTC. It translates to CASSFTDDYGYTF.

The rearrangement joins TRBV20-1 to TRBJ2-3; the D call may be TRBD1 or TRBD2 (5 bases each). The CDR3 spans 13 residues. Germline CDR1 and CDR2: DFQATT and SNEGSKA (reference sequence). The V end lost 0 bases, the J end lost 6 bases, and 10 bases lay between the germline ends. The CDR3 nucleotides read TGCAGTGCTAGAGATCCTTGGGGGGATACGCAGTATTTT. Translation gives CSARDPWGDTQYF.

The V gene is TRBV20-1, the J gene TRBJ2-2, with a weak D call TRBD1 (6 bases). Trimming removed 2 bases from V and 1 base from J, with 14 bases in between. The CDR3 covers 16 residues. CDR1 is DFQATT, CDR2 SNEGSKA, per germline (reference sequence). This CDR3 reads CSARSPGTKNTGELFF. CDR3 nucleotides: TGCAGTGCTAGATCCCCCGGGACAAAGAACACCGGGGAGCTGTTTTTT.

This rearrangement joins TRBV6-2 or TRBV6-3 to TRBJ2-3; 8 nucleotides line up with TRBD2. Germline values: CDR1 MNHEY, CDR2 SVGEGT. The CDR3 is 16 residues long. V was pared by 6 bases and J by 8 bases, with 16 bases of the junction left unmatched. The CDR3 spells CASRASLLAVNFTQYF. The CDR3 DNA reads as TGTGCCAGCAGGGCCTCCCTACTAGCGGTAAATTTTACGCAGTATTTT.

The gene calls are TRBV6-6 and TRBJ2-3; D is perhaps TRBD1 (6 bases). V was clipped by 6 bases and J by 8 bases, with 12 bases between them. The germline V gene has CDR1 MNHNY and CDR2 SVGAGI (reference sequence). This CDR3 has 12 amino acids. This chain's CDR3 is CASSRQAATQYF. As DNA, the CDR3 is TGTGCCAGCAGCCGACAGGCTGCTACGCAGTATTTT.

The chain joins TRBV4-2 to TRBJ2-5, with 8 bases identical to TRBD2. Germline V CDR1 and CDR2: LGHNA, YNFKEQ. V gave up 4 bases and J gave up 5 bases; unmatched junction bases: 9. The CDR3 is made up of 15 amino acids. The CDR3 here is CASSPVGAGEETQYF. The CDR3 nucleotides read TGTGCCAGCAGCCCAGTAGGAGCGGGGGAGGAGACCCAGTACTTC.

This clonotype was seen at least ten times. The V gene is TRBV27, the J gene TRBJ2-3; D uncertain. The CDR3 covers 13 residues. Germline assignment: CDR1 MNHEY and CDR2 SMNVEV (reference sequence). V was trimmed by 6 bases and J by 3 bases, leaving 10 bases between them. The CDR3 here is CASSKGMTDTQYF. Here the CDR3 DNA reads TGTGCCAGCAGCAAGGGTATGACAGATACGCAGTATTTT.